A selection of T cell receptor beta chains follows, all from one sample in a study of T-cell memory formation after mild COVID-19. TCRdb ran MiXCR on the 5' RACE reads and lists one entry per CDR3 protein. The data show fewer than 400,000 distinct CDR3 sequences, with 10% to 15% seen just once and about 22% held by the top ten. Sequenced sample: PBMCs or a T cell subset sorted from them (not recorded which). The source of these receptors is a young man who had mild COVID-19 (a few samples of this study predate the infection). Cell type and time point are not known. Both conserved end residues are part of each CDR3. D genes are given only for firm matches. Where a row states a size, it is once, few, many or the class of an expanded clone; other rows omit it.

j_call | clone_size | d_call | v_call | cdr3_nt | cdr3_aa
TRBJ2-3 | - | - | TRBV7-2 | TGTGCCAGCAGCCCAGTTCGGAGCACAGATACGCAGTATTTT | CASSPVRSTDTQYF
TRBJ1-6 | - | TRBD1 | TRBV6-2/TRBV6-3 | TGTGCCAGCAGTTACCGGACAGGGGGCCCCGATAATTCACCCCTCCACTTT | CASSYRTGGPDNSPLHF
TRBJ1-6 | - | TRBD1 | TRBV9 | TGTGCCAGCAGTCTCAGGGGGGGCTCACCCCTCCACTTT | CASSLRGGSPLHF
TRBJ2-1 | - | TRBD1 | TRBV3-1 | TGTGCCAGCAGCCAAGCAACCCCTCGTAAGTACAGGGGCTTACGGGATGAGCAGTTCTTC | CASSQATPRKYRGLRDEQFF
TRBJ1-2 | few | - | TRBV4-3 | TGCGCCAGCAGCCAAGTCCGGGCGACGGAGAAATATGGCTACACCTTC | CASSQVRATEKYGYTF
TRBJ2-7 | few | TRBD1 | TRBV3-1 | TGTGCCAGCAGTCTCATACAGGGGCTCGAGCAGTACTTC | CASSLIQGLEQYF
TRBJ2-1 | - | TRBD1 | TRBV7-3 | TGTGCCAGCAGCCTACTCCCCGGGACAGTCTACAATGAGCAGTTCTTC | CASSLLPGTVYNEQFF
TRBJ2-3 | many | TRBD1 | TRBV5-1 | TGCGCCAGCAGCTTGCAGGGGGCTAGCACAGATACGCAGTATTTT | CASSLQGASTDTQYF
TRBJ1-2 | - | - | TRBV20-1 | TGCAGTGCTAGAGCGCAGCAGGGGCAGGAGGGTGGCTACACCTTC | CSARAQQGQEGGYTF
TRBJ1-1 | - | - | TRBV10-2 | TGCGCCAGCACCCAAGGGGAGGCTGAAGCTTTCTTT | CASTQGEAEAFF
TRBJ2-6 | few | - | TRBV6-5 | TGTGCCAGCAAAGCCTCTGGGGCCAACGTCCTGACTTTC | CASKASGANVLTF
TRBJ2-3 | - | TRBD1 | TRBV20-1 | TGCAGTGCTTCCGGGACAGGGGGAAAAGATACGCAGTATTTT | CSASGTGGKDTQYF
TRBJ1-4 | few | TRBD1 | TRBV7-8 | TGTGCCAGCAGCTCGGGACAGATAGCTAGAAAACTGTTTTTT | CASSSGQIARKLFF
TRBJ2-1 | few | - | TRBV5-1 | TGCGCCAGCAGTGGGGGGTGGAGGGAGCAGTTCTTC | CASSGGWREQFF
TRBJ2-1 | few | TRBD2 | TRBV4-2 | TGTGCCAGCAGCCCTGCTAGCGGGGGGGCCGAAAGGCAGTTCTTC | CASSPASGGAERQFF
TRBJ2-1 | - | TRBD2 | TRBV29-1 | TGCAGCCCATGGGGTACGAGCGGGACGGAGGGTGAGCAGTTCTTC | CSPWGTSGTEGEQFF
TRBJ1-4 | - | - | TRBV20-1 | TGCAGTGCCGTACAGGCAACTAATGAAAAACTGTTTTTT | CSAVQATNEKLFF
TRBJ1-1 | - | - | TRBV7-2 | TGTGCCAGCAGCTTAGGGCGTTTCCTTTGGGGGAACACTGAAGCTTTCTTT | CASSLGRFLWGNTEAFF
TRBJ2-3 | - | TRBD1 | TRBV5-6 | TGTGCCAGCAGCTTACGAGGGGGCAGGGATACGCAGTATTTT | CASSLRGGRDTQYF
TRBJ2-1 | - | - | TRBV20-1 | TGCAGTGCCCCCGACAGACTCTTGAACAATGAGCAGTTCTTC | CSAPDRLLNNEQFF
TRBJ1-1 | - | - | TRBV5-1 | TGCGCCAGCAGCTCTCATTACCGGGCACTAAGCCCAGAAAAAGCTTTCTTT | CASSSHYRALSPEKAFF
TRBJ2-5 | - | TRBD2 | TRBV30 | TGTGCCTGTCCTCTAGCGGGGGTAGAGACCCAGTACTTC | CACPLAGVETQYF
TRBJ2-7 | - | - | TRBV6-2/TRBV6-3 | TGTGCCAGCAGATTGACAGGTCCCTCCTACGAGCAGTACTTC | CASRLTGPSYEQYF
TRBJ1-3 | - | TRBD1 | TRBV5-1 | TGCGCCAGCAGCTCCGGACAGGGGAGAAACACCATATATTTT | CASSSGQGRNTIYF
TRBJ2-1 | - | - | TRBV7-9 | TGTGCCAGCAGCGGACAAGTATACAATGAGCAGTTCTTC | CASSGQVYNEQFF
TRBJ2-1 | - | TRBD1 | TRBV4-3 | TGCGCCAGCAGCCAAGTCGACAGGGACAATGAGCAGTTCTTC | CASSQVDRDNEQFF
TRBJ2-1 | - | - | TRBV7-9 | TGTGCCAGCAGCTTTTCCCCCTCCGGGAACGAGCAGTTCTTC | CASSFSPSGNEQFF
TRBJ2-2 | - | TRBD2 | TRBV4-3 | TGCGCCAGCAGCCAAGGGGGACTAGCGGGACCTCCGAACACCGGGGAGCTGTTTTTT | CASSQGGLAGPPNTGELFF
TRBJ2-7 | few | TRBD2 | TRBV18 | TGTGCCAGCTCACCGGGACTAGCGGCCACCTACGAGCAGTACTTC | CASSPGLAATYEQYF
TRBJ1-1 | - | - | TRBV7-2 | TGTGCCAGCAGCTCGGTCACTCGAACTGAAGCTTTCTTT | CASSSVTRTEAFF
TRBJ2-3 | - | TRBD2 | TRBV7-6 | TGTGCCAGCAGCTTAGGCGTTAGCGGGGGCACAGATACGCAGTATTTT | CASSLGVSGGTDTQYF
TRBJ2-5 | few | TRBD1 | TRBV20-1 | TGCAGTGCTAGACCGGGACAGGGAGGTTACGAGACCCAGTACTTC | CSARPGQGGYETQYF
TRBJ2-3 | few | - | TRBV29-1 | TGCAGCGTTGATAGGGCAGGTCTCGTATCTCGTGGGGTAGATACGCAGTATTTT | CSVDRAGLVSRGVDTQYF
TRBJ2-7 | many | - | TRBV4-2 | TGTGCCAGCAGCCCCGAAGACGTGTACGAGCAGTACTTC | CASSPEDVYEQYF